This paragraph covers one T cell receptor (beta chain) sequence. The specificity of this receptor is unknown. At one end the junction does not follow the germline gene, possibly because of a read error. The entry originates in a study of metastatic and nonmetastatic thyroid tumors (TCRdb year 2020). Study-wide context: For patients with malignant and with benign thyroid disease, the researchers compared repertoires between peripheral blood samples and tumor or nodule tissue samples.

Based on the germline V gene, the CDR1 and CDR2 sequences are MNHNS and SASEGT. Counted from cysteine to phenylalanine, this CDR3 has 13 amino acids. The kept DNA is CDR3 alone, 39 bases in frame from the first base. The library was obtained by PCR. The sequencer was an Illumina HiSeq 4000. High-throughput sequencing was used to profile the TCR beta-chain CDR3 region of every patient. The paper's processing steps were these. The researchers built a classifier to tell apart papillary thyroid cancer patients with distant metastasis, based on CDR3 differences among clinicopathological groups. To measure repertoire diversity the researchers used the Shannon index, while the Morisita-Horn index served to gauge how similar the tumor and blood repertoires were. The public sequencing data were trimmed at Q25 with fastp and processed into clonotypes with MiXCR by TCRdb, which kept only in-frame beta chains. The V and J calls were not made by the authors but by TCRdb's processing. The sample data list more than 8,000 clones, and over 35% of these were observed just once. The ten biggest clones cover about a third of the sample.

What the study reported, not specific to this receptor: In both blood and tumor samples, TCR beta diversity was reported to be significantly higher in malignant tumors than in benign nodules.

No patient had received any treatment before thyroid surgery. Using T-cell receptor beta sequencing, the study looked back at clinical samples from patients collected from about 2011 to 2018. The TCR was taken from a male donor with papillary thyroid cancer or a benign thyroid nodule (not recorded which). Some clones in this sample may be carry-over from other donors' samples. The V and J genes are TRBV6-1 and TRBJ2-7, and TRBD2 matches 8 of the central bases. Sequencing was done on a sample of tumor tissue. The CDR3 in this case is CDSKRGTTCEQYF. DNA sequence: TGTGACAGCAAGCGGGGGACTACCTGCGAGCAGTACTTC.